This T cell receptor (beta chain) was profiled in a study of blood T cells in healthy people across ages. As for the study in general: Roughly one uniquely barcoded beta molecule per two T cells was captured. Regarding the study as a whole: Long-lived donors had more naive CD4+ cells and higher diversity than aged donors.

A few counts support this clonotype. Antigen unknown. Together with a sample-barcoded 5' primer, a J-beta primer mix was included in a second PCR lasting about 7 to 11 cycles. Each CDR3 protein is one row after TCRdb ran MiXCR on the 5' RACE reads. The sample has hundreds of thousands of distinct CDR3 sequences; around 41% are singletons. What was sequenced was blood. The TCR originated in a man aged 80 or over in good health.

CDR3 region: CASSESGHTAPEQFF. DNA for the CDR3: TGTGCCAGCAGTGAATCGGGACATACCGCCCCGGAGCAGTTCTTC. The chain couples TRBV25-1 to TRBJ2-1, with D perhaps TRBD1 (6 bases). The CDR3 is 15 amino acids. V lost 1 base and J 10 bases, leaving 17 bases between the germline ends. Germline CDR1 reads MGHDK; CDR2 reads SYGVNS.